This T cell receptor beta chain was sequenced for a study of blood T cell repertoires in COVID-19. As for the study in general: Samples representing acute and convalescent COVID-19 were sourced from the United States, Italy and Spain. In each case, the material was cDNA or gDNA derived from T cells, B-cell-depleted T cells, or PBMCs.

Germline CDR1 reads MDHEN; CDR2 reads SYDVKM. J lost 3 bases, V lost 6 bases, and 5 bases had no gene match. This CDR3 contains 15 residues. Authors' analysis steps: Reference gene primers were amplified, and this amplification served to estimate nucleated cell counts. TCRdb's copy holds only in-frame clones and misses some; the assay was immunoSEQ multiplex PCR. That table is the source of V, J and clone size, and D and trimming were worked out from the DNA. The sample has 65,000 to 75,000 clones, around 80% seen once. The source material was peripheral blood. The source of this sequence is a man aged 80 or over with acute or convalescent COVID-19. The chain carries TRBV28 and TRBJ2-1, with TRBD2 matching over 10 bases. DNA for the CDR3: TGTGCCAGCAGACGGACTAGCGGCCTCTACAATGAGCAGTTCTTC. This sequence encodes CASRRTSGLYNEQFF.